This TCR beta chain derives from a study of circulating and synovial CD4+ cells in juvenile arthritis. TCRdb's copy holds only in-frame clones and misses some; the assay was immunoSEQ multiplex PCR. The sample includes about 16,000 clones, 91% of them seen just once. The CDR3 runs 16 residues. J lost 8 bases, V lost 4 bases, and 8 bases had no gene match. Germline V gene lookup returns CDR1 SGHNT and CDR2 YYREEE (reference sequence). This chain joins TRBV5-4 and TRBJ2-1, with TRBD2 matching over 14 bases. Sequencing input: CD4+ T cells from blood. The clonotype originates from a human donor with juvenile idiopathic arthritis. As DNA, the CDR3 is TGTGCCAGCAGCCTCGGGACTAGCGGGAGAATCCATGAGCAGTTCTTC. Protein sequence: CASSLGTSGRIHEQFF.